These T cell receptor beta chains were read from a single sample in a study of blood T cell repertoires in COVID-19. Generated by immunoSEQ multiplex PCR, the TCRdb table keeps only in-frame clones and is missing some. The profile shows some 140,000 clones, 78% of them singletons. Input material: peripheral blood. The receptors here all came from a man aged 80 or over with acute or convalescent COVID-19. The CDR3 runs from the conserved cysteine through the conserved F or W. A D gene is named only where the DNA matches it firmly. Rows may omit the clone size; those that give it use once, few, many or a size class.

d_call	v_call	j_call	clone_size	cdr3_length	cdr3_aa	cdr3_nt
NA	TRBV2	TRBJ1-5	few	16	CASQIRAGNLNQPQHF	TGTGCCAGCCAGATCAGGGCAGGGAACCTTAATCAGCCCCAGCATTTT
NA	TRBV6-5	TRBJ1-5	NA	16	CASSYGPQLGDQPQHF	TGTGCCAGCAGTTACGGCCCACAGCTCGGGGATCAGCCCCAGCATTTT
NA	TRBV14	TRBJ1-6	NA	13	CASSQNRDSPLHF	TGTGCCAGCAGCCAAAACAGGGATTCACCCCTCCACTTT
NA	TRBV30	TRBJ2-2	NA	13	CAWSVVLPGELFF	TGTGCCTGGAGTGTAGTGCTACCCGGGGAGCTGTTTTTT
NA	TRBV19	TRBJ1-5	NA	13	CASHGRVNQPQHF	TGTGCCAGCCATGGCAGGGTAAACCAGCCCCAGCATTTT
TRBD2	TRBV28	TRBJ2-5	NA	14	CASTSGGPGETQYF	TGTGCCAGCACCTCGGGGGGGCCCGGTGAGACCCAGTACTTC
TRBD2	TRBV19	TRBJ2-1	NA	15	CASSTPTSGGNEQFF	TGTGCCAGTAGTACCCCCACTAGCGGGGGGAATGAGCAGTTCTTC
NA	TRBV19	TRBJ2-1	few	13	CASSVDREKEQFF	TGTGCCAGTAGTGTGGACAGAGAGAAAGAGCAGTTCTTC
TRBD1	TRBV5-4	TRBJ2-5	NA	15	CASSLPDRVQETQYF	TGTGCCAGCAGCTTGCCCGACAGGGTCCAAGAGACCCAGTACTTC
TRBD1	TRBV24-1	TRBJ2-3	NA	15	CATSDAGQGTDTQYF	TGTGCCACCAGTGATGCGGGACAGGGAACAGATACGCAGTATTTT
TRBD1	TRBV15	TRBJ1-2	NA	14	CATSRGQGPYGYTF	TGTGCCACCAGCAGGGGACAGGGACCCTATGGCTACACCTTC
TRBD2	TRBV5-4	TRBJ2-1	few	15	CASSFSAGGYNEQFF	TGTGCCAGCAGCTTTTCTGCGGGGGGCTACAATGAGCAGTTCTTC
TRBD1	TRBV7-2	TRBJ1-1	NA	15	CASSLGTGGVTEAFF	TGTGCCAGCAGCTTAGGGACAGGGGGCGTCACTGAAGCTTTCTTT
NA	TRBV5-1	TRBJ1-5	NA	16	CASSLGQGISNQPQHF	TGCGCCAGCAGCTTGGGCCAGGGTATCAGCAATCAGCCCCAGCATTTT
NA	TRBV25-1	TRBJ2-5	NA	15	CASSELGGDGETQYF	TGTGCCAGCAGTGAATTAGGAGGGGACGGAGAGACCCAGTACTTC
NA	TRBV4-1	TRBJ1-2	NA	15	CASSQAWFSREGYTF	TGCGCCAGCAGCCAAGCCTGGTTCTCCAGGGAAGGCTACACCTTC
NA	TRBV7-2	TRBJ2-3	NA	13	CASSPNGRRTQYF	TGTGCCAGCAGCCCGAACGGCCGGAGGACGCAGTATTTT
NA	TRBV10-3	TRBJ2-7	once	13	CAIRGTSWYEQYF	TGTGCCATCAGGGGCACTAGCTGGTACGAGCAGTACTTC
NA	TRBV30	TRBJ2-2	NA	13	CAWSVGGTGELFF	TGTGCCTGGAGTGTTGGGGGGACCGGGGAGCTGTTTTTT
NA	TRBV6-5	TRBJ2-3	NA	13	CASIEPGTDTQYF	TGTGCCAGCATCGAACCAGGCACAGATACGCAGTATTTT
TRBD1	TRBV5-4	TRBJ2-2	NA	15	CASSRRQGDTGELFF	TGTGCCAGCAGCCGGCGACAGGGTGACACCGGGGAGCTGTTTTTT
NA	TRBV5-1	TRBJ1-3	NA	15	CASSLEQASGNTIYF	TGCGCCAGCAGCTTGGAACAGGCGTCGGGAAACACCATATATTTT
TRBD2	TRBV5-4	TRBJ2-5	once	16	CASSSLAGYIQETQYF	TGTGCCAGCAGCTCGTTAGCGGGATATATTCAAGAGACCCAGTACTTC
NA	TRBV24-1	TRBJ1-5	NA	16	CATSGLRDNRGQPQHF	TGTGCCACCAGTGGACTCCGGGACAACCGTGGACAGCCCCAGCATTTT
TRBD2	TRBV2	TRBJ2-5	NA	16	CASRRTSGGLGETQYF	TGTGCCAGCAGGAGGACTAGCGGGGGGTTGGGGGAGACCCAGTACTTC
TRBD1	TRBV19	TRBJ2-1	NA	16	CASSAGTGSSYNEQFF	TGTGCCAGTAGTGCCGGGACAGGGAGCTCCTACAATGAGCAGTTCTTC
TRBD1	TRBV14	TRBJ2-1	NA	16	CASSRRAGGAYNEQFF	TGTGCCAGCAGCCGGAGAGCAGGGGGCGCCTACAATGAGCAGTTCTTC
TRBD2	TRBV10-3	TRBJ2-5	NA	17	CAISESGTSGVQATQYF	TGTGCCATCAGTGAGTCGGGGACTAGCGGGGTCCAAGCGACCCAGTACTTC
TRBD2	TRBV3-1/TRBV3-2	TRBJ2-7	NA	16	CASSQRGGKSSYEQYF	TGTGCCAGCAGCCAACGGGGGGGGAAAAGCTCCTACGAGCAGTACTTC
TRBD2	TRBV24-1	TRBJ2-2	NA	19	CATSDTGTSGSLNTGELFF	TGTGCCACCAGTGATACGGGGACTAGCGGGAGCCTGAACACCGGGGAGCTGTTTTTT